Listed here are 30 T cell receptor beta chains from one sample, sequenced in a study of T-cell reconstitution after alpha-beta-depleted transplantation in children. It was with unique molecular identifiers that the TCRbeta library was prepared. TCRdb reprocessed the PCR reads via MiXCR and lists one record per CDR3 protein. The table shows 750,000 to 950,000 distinct CDR3 sequences, with about 16% occurring only once. Source: PBMCs, mostly from graft donor cells, taken 360 days after TCRalphabeta/CD19-depleted stem cell transplant. The source is a male patient younger than 18 who had a stem cell transplant for acute lymphoblastic leukemia, so the T cells may come from the graft donor.

This clonotype was seen a handful of times. This chain uses TRBV12-3 or TRBV12-4 with TRBJ2-5; the match to TRBD1 covers 9 bases. Trimming removed 6 bases from V and 4 bases from J; junction bases left unmatched: 3. There are 13 residues in the CDR3. The CDR3 coding sequence is TGTGCCAGCAGACAGGGGGCTACAGAGACCCAGTACTTC. Protein product: CASRQGATETQYF.

This clonotype has only a few counts. This chain joins TRBV25-1 and TRBJ2-7; no definite D call. This CDR3 has 15 residues. The germline V and J ends were trimmed by 3 bases and 0 bases, with 12 bases remaining between them. Per the germline V gene, CDR1 is MGHDK and CDR2 is SYGVNS. The CDR3: CASSDRFLSSYEQYF. CDR3 nucleotides: TGTGCCAGCAGTGACAGGTTTCTAAGCTCCTACGAGCAGTACTTC.

This rearrangement joins TRBV4-1 to TRBJ2-7; perhaps TRBD2 as D (7 bases). Per the germline V gene, CDR1 is MGHRA and CDR2 is YSYEKL. The CDR3 spans 16 residues. V was clipped by 1 base and J by 6 bases, with 19 bases between them. CDR3 in amino acids: CASSQGQLGGAGEQYF. CDR3 DNA: TGCGCCAGCAGCCAAGGTCAACTGGGGGGGGCGGGCGAGCAGTACTTC.

This clonotype was seen more than once but under ten times. This chain uses TRBV4-2 with TRBJ2-1; 7 positions agree with TRBD2. Trimming at V came to 2 bases and at J to 8 bases, leaving 21 bases not matched to a gene. Per the germline V gene, CDR1 is LGHNA and CDR2 is YNFKEQ. The CDR3 loop spans 19 amino acids. As DNA, the CDR3 is TGTGCCAGCAGCCAACGGGTAACTAGCGAGCCCTCGATCCCGTATGAGCAGTTCTTC. Protein sequence: CASSQRVTSEPSIPYEQFF.

This clonotype turned up a few times. The J gene is TRBJ2-4, the V gene TRBV29-1; a weak D match, TRBD2 (6 bases). V was clipped by 6 bases and J by 8 bases, with 17 bases between them. CDR1 is SQVTM and CDR2 is ANQGSEA in the germline V gene. The CDR3 has 13 amino acids. CDR3 DNA: TGCAGCGTGGGGGGACCGGGCAGAGACATTCAGTACTTC. It codes for CSVGGPGRDIQYF.

This clonotype was detected only a few times. The chain links TRBV12-3 or TRBV12-4 to TRBJ2-5; D call uncertain. Trimming removed 6 bases from V and 0 bases from J, with 8 bases in between. The CDR3 spans 13 residues. DNA for the CDR3: TGTGCCAGCAGAACCCCGTACCAAGAGACCCAGTACTTC. Protein product: CASRTPYQETQYF.

The CDR3 coding sequence is TGCGCCAGCAGCCCGATCCCCCTTCGAGTGCTCTCCTACGAGCAGTACTTC. Amino acids: CASSPIPLRVLSYEQYF. The chain carries TRBV4-1 and TRBJ2-7; D not resolved. The CDR3 runs 17 residues. In germline, CDR1 is MGHRA, CDR2 YSYEKL. Trimming stripped 4 bases from V and 0 bases from J, with 19 bases between.

In its sample, this clonotype was seen many times. This chain joins TRBV4-1 and TRBJ2-2; D possibly corresponds to TRBD2 (5 bases). The CDR3 is made up of 16 amino acids. Per germline, CDR1 MGHRA and CDR2 YSYEKL. The ends were cut back, 0 bases at V and 0 bases at J, with 8 bases in the middle. CDR3 region: CASSQDPGSNTGELFF. CDR3 nucleotide sequence: TGCGCCAGCAGCCAAGATCCGGGATCGAACACCGGGGAGCTGTTTTTT.

The genes are TRBV3-1 and TRBJ1-1, with D possibly matching TRBD1 (5 bases). CDR3 length equals 14 residues. V shed 1 base and J shed 4 bases, with 10 bases lying between them. CDR1 is LGHDT, CDR2 YNNKEL, per germline (reference sequence). In nucleotides, the CDR3 is TGTGCCAGCAGCCAAGGGGCGGGGGGCACTGAAGCTTTCTTT. The encoded protein is CASSQGAGGTEAFF. Looking up the rest from reference TRBV3-1 and TRBJ1-1 gives the full variable domain: DTAVSQTPKYLVTQMGNDKSIKCEQNLGHDTMYWYKQDSKKFLKIMFSYNNKELIINETVPNRFSPKSPDKAHLNLHINSLELGDSAVYFCASSQGAGGTEAFFGQGTRLTVV.

The chain links TRBV12-3 or TRBV12-4 to TRBJ1-2; the match to TRBD1 covers 7 bases. J was trimmed by 7 bases and V by 5 bases; bases with no gene match: 13. CDR3 length: 15 residues. CDR3 coding DNA: TGTGCCAGCAGTCAAAAAACCCGACAGGGTGGTGGCTACACCTTC. Its protein product is CASSQKTRQGGGYTF.

The rearrangement joins TRBV5-6 to TRBJ1-2; D may be TRBD1 (5 bases). The CDR3 runs 17 residues. Trimming pared 1 base from V and 4 bases from J, leaving 20 bases between. Germline-derived CDR1 and CDR2 are SGHDT and YYEEEE. In nucleotides, the CDR3 is TGTGCCAGCAGCTTGTTACTAGATGTCAGGGCGTCCTATGGCTACACCTTC. This codes for CASSLLLDVRASYGYTF.

The V gene is TRBV12-3 or TRBV12-4, the J gene TRBJ2-7; TRBD2 aligns across 9 bases. V was clipped by 6 bases and J by 5 bases; unmatched bases: 8. The CDR3 has 14 residues. For the CDR3, the DNA is TGTGCCAGCAGCGCGAGCGGGGGGTGGAACGAGCAGTACTTC. This gives the protein CASSASGGWNEQYF.

In its sample, this clonotype was seen many times. The chain links TRBV5-6 to TRBJ2-5; TRBD1 matches at 9 bases. CDR1 is SGHDT and CDR2 is YYEEEE in the germline V gene. J gave up 1 base and V 3 bases, and 10 bases lay outside the gene matches. The CDR3 covers 17 residues. The CDR3 region is CASSSTGTGPVQETQYF. CDR3 nucleotide sequence: TGTGCCAGCAGCTCGACTGGGACAGGGCCGGTCCAAGAGACCCAGTACTTC.

A few counts support this clonotype. This chain connects TRBV5-1 to TRBJ2-7; 14 nucleotides line up with TRBD2. Germline assignment: CDR1 SGHRS and CDR2 YFSETQ. V lost 2 bases and J lost 7; bases outside the gene matches: 5. The CDR3 contains 15 residues. The DNA of the CDR3 is TGCGCCAGCAGCTTCGGGACTAGCGGGAGTGAAGAGCAGTACTTC. It is translated as CASSFGTSGSEEQYF.

V usage is TRBV4-1 and J usage is TRBJ2-3; possible D gene TRBD2, 5 bases. The germline gives CDR1 MGHRA, CDR2 YSYEKL. This CDR3 has 15 amino acids. Trimming left V 3 bases short and J 3 bases short, with 13 bases between. The chain's CDR3 is CASSHPLVRTDTQYF. In nucleotides, the CDR3 is TGCGCCAGCAGCCATCCACTAGTGAGGACAGATACGCAGTATTTT.

The chain combines TRBV15 with TRBJ2-3, with 7 bases lining up with TRBD2. Per germline, CDR1 LNHNV and CDR2 YYDKDF (reference sequence). The CDR3 totals 14 residues. Trimming took 3 bases from V and 4 from J; bases not matched to a gene: 4. Here the CDR3 DNA reads TGTGCCACCAGCAGTAGGGAGGGATCAGATACGCAGTATTTT. Translating gives CATSSREGSDTQYF.

This clonotype occurred a few times. The gene calls are TRBV29-1 and TRBJ2-7; tentatively, D is TRBD2 (6 bases). The CDR3 length is 15 residues. The V gene lost 3 bases and the J gene lost 1 base, with 16 bases spanning the gap. Germline CDR1 SQVTM, CDR2 ANQGSEA. The DNA for the CDR3 is TGCAGCGTTGAGGGAGGAGACTATTATTCCTACGAGCAGTACTTC. It is translated as CSVEGGDYYSYEQYF.

This clonotype was seen only a few times. This rearrangement joins TRBV7-9 to TRBJ2-5, with D hard to call. Trimming took 5 bases from V and 0 from J, leaving 7 bases between them. The length of the CDR3 is 13 residues. Germline V lookup: CDR1 SEHNR, CDR2 FQNEAQ (reference sequence). The CDR3 coding sequence is TGTGCCAGCAGCCCCATGTACCAAGAGACCCAGTACTTC. Translating gives CASSPMYQETQYF.

This clonotype was counted ten times or more. The junction departs from germline at one end; a sequencing error may be responsible. J is TRBJ2-5 and V is TRBV5-1; D possibly corresponds to TRBD2 (6 bases). Germline V gene data show CDR1 as SGHRS and CDR2 as YFSETQ. The CDR3 has 13 residues. The CDR3 nucleotides are TGTGCCAGCAGCTTAGGAGGGAAAGAGACCCAGTACTTC. Its translation: CASSLGGKETQYF.

The chain combines TRBV30 with TRBJ2-2, with D unresolved. The V end lost 3 bases, the J end lost 9 bases, and 11 bases lay between the germline ends. Per germline, CDR1 GTSNPN and CDR2 SVGIG (reference sequence). CDR3 length equals 12 residues. The CDR3 sequence: CAWSSSSRELFF. For the CDR3, the DNA is TGTGCCTGGAGCTCCTCGTCTAGGGAGCTGTTTTTT.

This clonotype was recorded at least ten times. The chain recombines TRBV5-1 with TRBJ2-3; D remains ambiguous. V was trimmed by 4 bases and J by 4 bases, leaving 13 bases between them. Germline CDR1 and CDR2: SGHRS and YFSETQ. CDR3 length: 14 amino acids. CDR3 coding DNA: TGCGCCAGCAGCACCCTAGTGCCCCCAGATACGCAGTATTTT. Amino acid sequence: CASSTLVPPDTQYF. The complete variable domain, with remaining parts taken from reference TRBV5-1 and TRBJ2-3, reads KAGVTQTPRYLIKTRGQQVTLSCSPISGHRSVSWYQQTPGQGLQFLFEYFSETQRNKGNFPGRFSGRQFSNSRSEMNVSTLELGDSALYLCASSTLVPPDTQYFGPGTRLTVL.

This rearrangement joins TRBV5-1 to TRBJ2-2, with 12 positions matching TRBD2. This CDR3 is built from 20 residues. Germline values: CDR1 SGHRS, CDR2 YFSETQ. V gave up 2 bases and J gave up 4 bases; unmatched junction bases: 15. CDR3 nucleotides: TGCGCCAGCAGCTTTTACAGACTAGCGGGAGTCAAATGGGGCACCGGGGAGCTGTTTTTT. It is translated as CASSFYRLAGVKWGTGELFF.

In this sample, this clonotype turned up a few times. This rearrangement joins TRBV5-1 to TRBJ1-1; perhaps TRBD1 as D (6 bases). Deletions cut 3 bases from V and 6 bases from J, with 18 bases between. The germline V gene has CDR1 SGHRS and CDR2 YFSETQ. The CDR3 has 15 residues. Here the CDR3 DNA reads TGCGCCAGCAGCTCTTTAGGGGGGGCGAGTCCTGAAGCTTTCTTT. It yields the protein CASSSLGGASPEAFF. Using reference TRBV5-1 and TRBJ1-1 for the parts outside the CDR3, the full variable domain is KAGVTQTPRYLIKTRGQQVTLSCSPISGHRSVSWYQQTPGQGLQFLFEYFSETQRNKGNFPGRFSGRQFSNSRSEMNVSTLELGDSALYLCASSSLGGASPEAFFGQGTRLTVV.

This chain uses TRBV6-1 with TRBJ2-1, with 11 bases that match TRBD1. J gave up 2 bases and V 5 bases, and 5 bases lay outside the gene matches. There are 16 residues in the CDR3. Per the germline V gene, CDR1 is MNHNS and CDR2 is SASEGT. The chain's CDR3 is CASSNWDRGAYNEQFF. The CDR3 nucleotides read TGTGCCAGCAGTAATTGGGACAGGGGGGCCTACAATGAGCAGTTCTTC.

This chain uses TRBV6-2 or TRBV6-3 with TRBJ2-3; D is undetermined. This CDR3 region has 17 residues. Germline CDR1 and CDR2: MNHEY and SVGEGT. Trimming took 6 bases from V and 0 from J, leaving 19 bases between them. The DNA for the CDR3 is TGTGCCAGCAGCGTAGGATCCAGCGTACCTAGCACAGATACGCAGTATTTT. It translates to CASSVGSSVPSTDTQYF.

This clonotype was seen once. J is TRBJ2-5 and V is TRBV24-1; D is ambiguous. The V and J ends lost 5 bases and 2 bases respectively, with 14 bases between them. This CDR3 has 15 amino acids. Germline assignment: CDR1 KGHDR and CDR2 SFDVKD. The CDR3 protein is CATSGLILGQETQYF. CDR3 DNA: TGTGCCACCAGTGGCCTAATCCTGGGACAAGAGACCCAGTACTTC.

This clonotype has ten or more counts. The V and J genes are TRBV29-1 and TRBJ2-5, with 7 nucleotides matching TRBD2. CDR3 length equals 12 residues. Germline assignment: CDR1 SQVTM and CDR2 ANQGSEA. V shed 3 bases and J 4 bases; nucleotides not matched to a gene: 2. CDR3: CSVDPSGETQYF. CDR3 sequence (DNA): TGCAGCGTTGACCCTAGCGGAGAGACCCAGTACTTC.

This clonotype was seen repeatedly, ten times or more. The chain joins TRBV5-1 to TRBJ2-5; D remains ambiguous. CDR1 and CDR2 from the germline V gene are SGHRS and YFSETQ. This CDR3 has 11 residues. The V and J ends lost 3 bases and 5 bases respectively, with 5 bases between them. CDR3 nucleotide sequence: TGCGCCAGCAGCTATGACGAGACCCAGTACTTC. This sequence encodes CASSYDETQYF.

V is TRBV5-5 and J is TRBJ2-6, with D unresolved. CDR3 length equals 18 residues. Germline loops: CDR1 SGHKS, CDR2 YYEKEE (reference sequence). V dropped 0 bases and J dropped 0 bases, with 13 bases sitting between them. The CDR3, as DNA: TGTGCCAGCAGCTTGGTCCTCAGGTCGGGCTCTGGGGCCAACGTCCTGACTTTC. It specifies CASSLVLRSGSGANVLTF.

This clonotype appeared a few times. The CDR3: CATSPRTGQFWTLSYEQYF. The CDR3 DNA sequence: TGTGCCACCAGTCCTAGGACAGGGCAATTCTGGACTCTCTCCTACGAGCAGTACTTC. The chain is built from TRBV15 and TRBJ2-7; 8 nucleotides agree with TRBD1. CDR1 LNHNV and CDR2 YYDKDF come from the germline V gene (reference sequence). The CDR3 sequence is 19 residues long. After removal of 6 bases from V and 0 bases from J, the junction contained 19 bases not matched to a gene.